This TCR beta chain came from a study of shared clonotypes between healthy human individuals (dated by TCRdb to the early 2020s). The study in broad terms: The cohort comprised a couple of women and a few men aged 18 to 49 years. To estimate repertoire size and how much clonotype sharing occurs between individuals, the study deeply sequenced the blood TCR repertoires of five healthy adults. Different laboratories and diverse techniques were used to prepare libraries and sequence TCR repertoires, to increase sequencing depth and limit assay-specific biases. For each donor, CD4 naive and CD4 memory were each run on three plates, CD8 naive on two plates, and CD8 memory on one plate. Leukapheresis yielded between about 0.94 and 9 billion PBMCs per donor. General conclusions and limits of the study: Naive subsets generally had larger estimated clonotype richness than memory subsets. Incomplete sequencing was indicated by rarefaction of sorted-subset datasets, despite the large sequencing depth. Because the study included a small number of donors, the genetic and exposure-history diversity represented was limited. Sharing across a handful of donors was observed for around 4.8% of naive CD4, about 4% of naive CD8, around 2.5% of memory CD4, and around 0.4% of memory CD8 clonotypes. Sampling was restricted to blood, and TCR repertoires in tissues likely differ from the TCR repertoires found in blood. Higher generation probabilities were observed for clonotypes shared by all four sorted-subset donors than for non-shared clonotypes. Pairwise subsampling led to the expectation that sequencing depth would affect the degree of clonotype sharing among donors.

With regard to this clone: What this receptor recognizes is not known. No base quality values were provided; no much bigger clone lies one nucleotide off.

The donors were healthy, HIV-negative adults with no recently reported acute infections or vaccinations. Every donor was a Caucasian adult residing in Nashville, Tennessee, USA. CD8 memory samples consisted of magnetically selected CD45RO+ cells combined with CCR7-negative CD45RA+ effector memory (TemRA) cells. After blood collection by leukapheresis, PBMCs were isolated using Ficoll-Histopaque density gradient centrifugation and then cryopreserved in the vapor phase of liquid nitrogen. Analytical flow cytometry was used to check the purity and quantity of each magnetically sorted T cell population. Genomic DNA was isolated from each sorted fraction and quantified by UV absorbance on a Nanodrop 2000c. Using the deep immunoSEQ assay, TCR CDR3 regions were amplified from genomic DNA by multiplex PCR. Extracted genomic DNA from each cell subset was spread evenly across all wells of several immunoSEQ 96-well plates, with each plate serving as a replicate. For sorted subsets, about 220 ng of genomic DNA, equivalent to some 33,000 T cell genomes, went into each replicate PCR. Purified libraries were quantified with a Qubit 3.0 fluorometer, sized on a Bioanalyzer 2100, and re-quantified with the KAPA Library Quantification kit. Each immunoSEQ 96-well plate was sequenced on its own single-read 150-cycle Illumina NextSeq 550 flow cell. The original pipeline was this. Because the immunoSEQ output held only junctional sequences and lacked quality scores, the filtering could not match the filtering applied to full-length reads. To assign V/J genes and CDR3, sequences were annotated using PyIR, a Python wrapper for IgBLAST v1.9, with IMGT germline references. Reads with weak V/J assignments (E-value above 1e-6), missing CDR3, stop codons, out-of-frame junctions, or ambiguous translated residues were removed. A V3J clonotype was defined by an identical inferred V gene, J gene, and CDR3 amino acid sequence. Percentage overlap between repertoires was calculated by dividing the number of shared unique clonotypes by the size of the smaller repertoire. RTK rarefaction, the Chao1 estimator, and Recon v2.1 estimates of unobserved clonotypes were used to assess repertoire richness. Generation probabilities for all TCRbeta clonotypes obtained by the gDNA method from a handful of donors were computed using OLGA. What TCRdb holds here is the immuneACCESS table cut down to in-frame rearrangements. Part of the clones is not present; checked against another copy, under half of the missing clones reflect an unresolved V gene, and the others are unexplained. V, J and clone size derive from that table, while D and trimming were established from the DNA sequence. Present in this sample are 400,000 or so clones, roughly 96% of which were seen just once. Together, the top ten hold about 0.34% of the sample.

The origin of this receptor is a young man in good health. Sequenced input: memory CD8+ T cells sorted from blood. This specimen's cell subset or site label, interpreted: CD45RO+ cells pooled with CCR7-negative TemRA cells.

Here the CDR3 is given as CASSTRWGTGNTIYF. The sequence in DNA is TGTGCCAGCAGCACCCGTTGGGGGACTGGAAACACCATATATTTT. This receptor chain uses TRBV28 and TRBJ1-3; tentative D gene TRBD1, with 5 bases matching. V is shortened by 6 bases, J by 2 bases, and the region joining them spans 14 bases. The germline V gene sets CDR1 to MDHEN and CDR2 to SYDVKM. The CDR3 starts with the cysteine, ends with the phenylalanine, and has 15 residues. Here the CDR3 DNA is all that survives: 45 bases in frame from base 1.